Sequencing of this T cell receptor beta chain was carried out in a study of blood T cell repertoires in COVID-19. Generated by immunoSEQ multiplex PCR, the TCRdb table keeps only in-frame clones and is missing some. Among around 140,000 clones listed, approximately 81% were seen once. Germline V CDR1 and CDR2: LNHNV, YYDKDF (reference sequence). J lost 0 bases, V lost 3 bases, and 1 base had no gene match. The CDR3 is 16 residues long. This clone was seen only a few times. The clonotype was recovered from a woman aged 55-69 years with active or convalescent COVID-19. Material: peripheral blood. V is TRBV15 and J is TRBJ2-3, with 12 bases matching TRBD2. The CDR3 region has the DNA TGTGCCACCAGCAGCGGGACTAGCGGGAGCACAGATACGCAGTATTTT. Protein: CATSSGTSGSTDTQYF.